What follows are 31 T cell receptor beta chains derived from one specimen sequenced in a study of T-cell reconstitution after alpha-beta-depleted transplantation in children (dated by TCRdb to the mid-2010s). Libraries were built with PCR. This sample was sequenced with an Illumina HiSeq 2500. TCR library preparation used molecular barcoding, with unique molecular identifiers applied to normalize quantification of the TCRbeta repertoire. TCRdb trimmed public reads at Q25 via fastp, called clones via MiXCR and kept in-frame beta chains. Each entry is one CDR3 protein sequence, shown with its most common DNA and genes. This sample gives some 200,000 distinct CDR3 sequences in total; more than 12% of them show up just once. 13% of the sample is held by the ten biggest clonotypes. The sequencing here drew on PBMCs from the stem cell graft donor, taken from the stem cell graft. Receptor source: a human donor who donated a stem cell graft to a child with acute lymphoblastic leukemia.

In this sample, this clonotype turned up a few times. The chain uses TRBV7-9 and TRBJ2-5; TRBD1 might be the D (6 bases). The CDR3 totals 15 residues. V was pared by 5 bases and J by 2 bases, with 15 bases between. In germline, CDR1 is SEHNR, CDR2 FQNEAQ (reference sequence). The CDR3: CASSAPGHGQETQYF. As DNA, the CDR3 is TGTGCCAGCAGCGCGCCGGGACACGGACAAGAGACCCAGTACTTC.

On this clonotype: Likely a read error: the CDR3 ends without its conserved phenylalanine or tryptophan. The limits of the CDR3 on the DNA are not certain, so only TCRdb's listed CDR3 is given. The V call is TRBV7-2, the J call TRBJ2-3; the DNA was not compared with TRBD1, the D call given in the table. The CDR3 is 13 residues long, ends included. In germline, CDR1 is SGHTA, CDR2 FQGNSA. The CDR3 reads CASSLAPAGAPSP.

This clonotype was seen many times. This rearrangement joins TRBV7-6 to TRBJ2-2, with unresolved D. The CDR3 has 14 amino acids. CDR1 SGHVS and CDR2 FNYEAQ come from the germline V gene. Between the trimmed V and J ends, which lost 8 bases and 6 bases, there was a span of 16 bases. The CDR3 bases are TGTGCCAGCTCCCTTGCCCCCGCGTCCGGGGAGCTGTTTTTT. Its protein product is CASSLAPASGELFF.

This clonotype occurred many times. The chain has TRBV5-1 and TRBJ2-1, with 7 positions matching TRBD2. Unmatched junction bases numbered 4, after V lost 0 bases and J lost 4 bases. Germline loops: CDR1 SGHRS, CDR2 YFSETQ. The CDR3 runs 15 residues. The CDR3 coding sequence is TGCGCCAGCAGCTTGGGCGGGAGTCGGTACAATGAGCAGTTCTTC. It yields the protein CASSLGGSRYNEQFF. Full variable domain (outside the CDR3, taken from reference TRBV5-1 and TRBJ2-1): KAGVTQTPRYLIKTRGQQVTLSCSPISGHRSVSWYQQTPGQGLQFLFEYFSETQRNKGNFPGRFSGRQFSNSRSEMNVSTLELGDSALYLCASSLGGSRYNEQFFGPGTRLTVL.

A few counts support this clonotype. The genes are TRBV10-2 and TRBJ2-7; 9 bases agree with TRBD2. Germline values: CDR1 WSHSY, CDR2 SAAADI. The trim removed 3 bases at V and 1 base at J, leaving 7 bases unmatched. This CDR3 contains 16 residues. Written as DNA, the CDR3 is TGCGCCAGCAGTGATCCTAGCGGGAAACTTTCCTACGAGCAGTACTTC. It yields the protein CASSDPSGKLSYEQYF.

This chain connects TRBV2 to TRBJ2-5; a possible D gene is TRBD1 (6 bases). Per germline, CDR1 SNHLY and CDR2 FYNNEI. Trimming shortened V by 5 bases and J by 2 bases, and 15 bases separated the two germline ends. This CDR3 is built from 15 residues. CDR3 sequence (DNA): TGTGCCAGCAGTAACACACGACAGGCGCAAGAGACCCAGTACTTC. It specifies CASSNTRQAQETQYF.

The sample holds a few counts of this clonotype. V gene TRBV20-1 combines with J gene TRBJ2-3; 8 positions agree with TRBD1. With 6 bases clipped from V and 3 bases from J, the junction kept 23 bases outside the gene matches. Per the germline V gene, CDR1 is DFQATT and CDR2 is SNEGSKA (reference sequence). The CDR3 length is 19 residues. The CDR3 protein is CSATQDRVDAGWGTDTQYF. Written as DNA, the CDR3 is TGCAGTGCAACACAGGACAGGGTGGATGCTGGATGGGGGACAGATACGCAGTATTTT.

This clonotype was observed a handful of times. V and J are TRBV20-1 and TRBJ1-1, with TRBD1 identical over 8 bases. Per the germline V gene, CDR1 is DFQATT and CDR2 is SNEGSKA (reference sequence). The J segment lost 4 bases and the V segment lost 5 bases, leaving 9 bases of the junction unmatched. This CDR3 has 14 residues. CDR3 loop: CSAADRVVGTEAFF. CDR3 sequence (DNA): TGCAGTGCTGCGGACAGGGTTGTGGGCACTGAAGCTTTCTTT.

This clonotype was found many times. The rearrangement links TRBV7-9 to TRBJ2-1; possible D gene TRBD1, 6 bases. Germline values: CDR1 SEHNR, CDR2 FQNEAQ (reference sequence). The CDR3 covers 14 residues. The V end lost 1 base, the J end lost 9 bases, and 13 bases lay between the germline ends. The CDR3 protein is CASSLVPEGGEQFF. CDR3 DNA sequence: TGTGCCAGCAGCTTAGTCCCAGAAGGGGGTGAGCAGTTCTTC.

This clonotype was detected only once. The rearrangement links TRBV12-3 or TRBV12-4 to TRBJ1-1; tentatively, D is TRBD1 (5 bases). CDR3 size: 14 residues. The V end was cut by 4 bases, the J end by 9 bases, with 18 bases between. The CDR3 region has the DNA TGTGCCAGCAGTTCGCAGGGATTTAGGACTCAAGCTTTCTTT. This encodes CASSSQGFRTQAFF.

With regard to this clonotype: A much larger clone lies a single base off, so this may be a read error. The chain recombines TRBV5-1 with TRBJ2-1; 7 nucleotides match TRBD2. Trimming cost V 4 bases and J 6 bases; bases outside gene matches: 13. CDR3 length: 16 amino acids. Germline V gives CDR1 SGHRS, CDR2 YFSETQ. CDR3 DNA: TGCGCCAGCAGCCTAAAATCTGGTGCGGGAGCCAATGAGCAGTTCTTC. Amino acids: CASSLKSGAGANEQFF.

A note on this clonotype: The junction shows a germline mismatch at one end, possibly a read error. The chain joins TRBV20-1 to TRBJ2-2; 13 bases are shared with TRBD2. This CDR3 is 15 amino acids long. CDR1 and CDR2 from the germline V gene are DFQATT and SNEGSKA (reference sequence). The CDR3 nucleotides read TGCTGTGCACGACTAGCGGGAGGTCTTACCGGGGAGCTGTTTTTT. It codes for CCARLAGGLTGELFF.

With respect to this clonotype: A much larger clonotype is one base distant, so this may be a read error. CDR3 sequence reads: CATRLAGGWHNDQFF. CDR3 in DNA: TGTGCCACCAGACTAGCGGGAGGATGGCACAATGATCAGTTCTTC. The genes are TRBV12-3 or TRBV12-4 and TRBJ2-1; 13 positions agree with TRBD2. The CDR3 runs 15 residues.

V usage is TRBV27 and J usage is TRBJ2-3; TRBD2 matches at 11 bases. The germline CDR1 and CDR2 sequences are MNHEY and SMNVEV (reference sequence). This CDR3 region has 14 residues. Germline trimming cut 7 bases from V and 6 bases from J; bases unmatched to any gene: 6. CDR3 region: CASTSGRPSDTQYF. The DNA of the CDR3 is TGTGCCAGCACTAGCGGGAGGCCCTCGGATACGCAGTATTTT.

Of note for this clonotype: This may come from a read error, since a much larger clone is one base off. This rearrangement joins TRBV6-1 to TRBJ2-3; D gene ambiguous. CDR3 size: 14 residues. The V gene's germline CDR1 is MNHNS and CDR2 SASEGT. V was clipped by 7 bases and J by 2 bases, with 13 bases between them. CDR3 DNA: TGTGCCAGCAACAAGCGAATTCTCACAGATACGCAGTATTTT. This encodes CASNKRILTDTQYF.

This clonotype was seen many times. This chain connects TRBV20-1 to TRBJ2-6; D is uncertain. There are 14 residues in the CDR3. Per germline, CDR1 DFQATT and CDR2 SNEGSKA (reference sequence). The V gene lost 0 bases and the J gene lost 4 bases, with 7 bases spanning the gap. The CDR3 reads CSARDSLGANVLTF. CDR3 nucleotide sequence: TGCAGTGCTAGAGATTCCCTGGGGGCCAACGTCCTGACTTTC.

This clonotype was detected ten times or more. The V gene is TRBV12-3 or TRBV12-4, the J gene TRBJ1-2; 11 bases match TRBD1. The CDR3 is 13 residues long. V was pared by 4 bases and J by 12 bases, with 7 bases of the junction left unmatched. CDR3 sequence: CASSSRWTGGNTF. The CDR3 bases are TGTGCCAGCAGTTCTCGCTGGACAGGGGGCAACACCTTC.

This clonotype has at least ten counts. The CDR3 loop reads CATLRQGNTEAFF. The CDR3 bases are TGCGCCACCCTACGACAGGGGAACACTGAAGCTTTCTTT. The chain has TRBV10-2 and TRBJ1-1; 7 nucleotides align to TRBD1. J lost 1 base, V lost 10 bases, and 6 bases had no gene match. The germline CDR1 and CDR2 sequences are WSHSY and SAAADI. CDR3 length: 13 amino acids.

The rearrangement uses TRBV6-1 and TRBJ2-7; TRBD2 agrees at 7 bases. The CDR3 is made up of 17 amino acids. V trimming: 4 bases; J trimming: 7 bases; junction bases outside the gene matches: 19. The germline gives CDR1 MNHNS, CDR2 SASEGT. The CDR3 loop reads CASSGGGQGGLEPEQYF. The CDR3, as DNA: TGTGCCAGCAGTGGGGGTGGGCAGGGAGGGTTGGAGCCTGAGCAGTACTTC.

This rearrangement joins TRBV7-9 to TRBJ2-2; possibly TRBD2 for D (5 bases). Germline-derived CDR1 and CDR2 are SEHNR and FQNEAQ (reference sequence). CDR3 length: 14 amino acids. Trimming took 0 bases from V and 7 from J, leaving 9 bases between them. CDR3 nucleotide sequence: TGTGCCAGCAGCTTAGCGGGAGCTGTCGGGGAGCTGTTTTTT. Translating it yields CASSLAGAVGELFF.

This clonotype was counted many times. This CDR3 reads CASSYSWGATEAFF. The CDR3 DNA reads TGTGCCAGCAGTTACTCGTGGGGAGCCACTGAAGCTTTCTTT. The rearrangement uses TRBV6-5 and TRBJ1-1; unclear D gene. Trimming shortened V by 0 bases and J by 4 bases, and 9 bases separated the two germline ends. This CDR3 spans 14 amino acids. Germline V gene lookup returns CDR1 MNHEY and CDR2 SVGAGI.

This clonotype was counted at least ten times. The rearrangement joins TRBV20-1 to TRBJ2-6; 13 positions agree with TRBD2. CDR3 length: 18 residues. V lost 1 base to trimming and J lost 1 base; unmatched junction nucleotides: 4. Germline CDR1 is DFQATT and CDR2 is SNEGSKA (reference sequence). The CDR3 loop reads CSARGTSGRRSGANVLTF. CDR3 DNA sequence: TGCAGTGCTAGAGGGACTAGCGGGAGACGGTCTGGGGCCAACGTCCTGACTTTC.

This clonotype was found many times. J is TRBJ1-5 and V is TRBV28; 8 positions match TRBD1. CDR3 length: 15 amino acids. The germline CDR1 and CDR2 sequences are MDHEN and SYDVKM. V was clipped by 2 bases and J by 4 bases; unmatched bases: 4. Here the CDR3 DNA reads TGTGCCAGCAGTTTAATCCAGGGGGCGAATCAGCCCCAGCATTTT. This sequence encodes CASSLIQGANQPQHF. The variable domain in full, completed from reference TRBV28 and TRBJ1-5, reads DVKVTQSSRYLVKRTGEKVFLECVQDMDHENMFWYRQDPGLGLRLIYFSYDVKMKEKGDIPEGYSVSREKKERFSLILESASTNQTSMYLCASSLIQGANQPQHFGDGTRLSIL.

This clonotype was observed many times. This chain joins TRBV7-9 and TRBJ2-1; 10 nucleotides line up with TRBD2. The V gene's germline CDR1 is SEHNR and CDR2 FQNEAQ (reference sequence). V lost 4 bases to trimming and J lost 8 bases; unmatched junction nucleotides: 8. CDR3 length equals 15 residues. The CDR3: CASSYSSGRVDEQFF. The CDR3 region has the DNA TGTGCCAGCAGCTATTCAAGCGGGAGGGTCGATGAGCAGTTCTTC.

Ten or more counts support this clonotype. The chain employs TRBV20-1 and TRBJ2-1; no firm D call. This CDR3 has 11 residues. Trimming removed 0 bases from V and 12 bases from J, with 9 bases in between. Germline-derived CDR1 and CDR2 are DFQATT and SNEGSKA (reference sequence). In nucleotides, the CDR3 is TGCAGTGCTAGAGATCACCGGGTGCAGTTCTTC. It specifies CSARDHRVQFF.

This clonotype was seen at least ten times. The chain carries TRBV4-1 and TRBJ1-5; D possibly corresponds to TRBD1 (6 bases). The length of the CDR3 is 16 residues. The germline V and J ends were trimmed by 6 bases and 0 bases, with 15 bases remaining between them. Germline V gene data show CDR1 as MGHRA and CDR2 as YSYEKL. The CDR3 nucleotides read TGCGCCAGCAGTTCGACGACACAGGGTAGCAATCAGCCCCAGCATTTT. It specifies CASSSTTQGSNQPQHF.

To note about this clonotype: This may stem from a read error, because a much larger clone lies one nucleotide away. The genes are TRBV5-1 and TRBJ2-6; D is perhaps TRBD1 or TRBD2 (5 bases each). The CDR3 consists of 16 residues. Per the germline V gene, CDR1 is SGHRS and CDR2 is YFSETQ. CDR3 in DNA: TGCGCCAGCAGCCCAGATAGCTCGGCCGGGGCCAACGGCCTGACTTTC. Translation: CASSPDSSAGANGLTF.

As concerns this clonotype: A read error may be the cause here, since a much bigger clone is one base away. This chain joins TRBV5-1 and TRBJ2-1, with TRBD1 matching over 7 bases. CDR3 length: 16 residues. Germline V gives CDR1 SGHRS, CDR2 YFSETQ. The trim removed 4 bases at V and 3 bases at J, leaving 10 bases unmatched. CDR3 nucleotides: TGCGCCAGCAGCCTGACAGGGCCGACGGACTACAATGAGCAGTTCTTC. Protein sequence: CASSLTGPTDYNEQFF.

This clonotype was observed at least ten times. The V call is TRBV18, the J call TRBJ2-3; D gene unclear. The length of the CDR3 is 14 residues. Per the germline V gene, CDR1 is KGHSH and CDR2 is LQKENI. V was cut by 3 bases and J by 2 bases, with 9 bases left in between. The CDR3 DNA sequence: TGTGCCAGCTCACCTGGACCGCCCACAGATACGCAGTATTTT. This encodes CASSPGPPTDTQYF.

As concerns this clonotype: This could be a read error, since a much larger clone is one nucleotide away. The chain uses TRBV4-3 and TRBJ2-3; 8 bases line up with TRBD1. Germline V lookup: CDR1 LGHNA, CDR2 YSLEER. The CDR3 loop spans 13 amino acids. The CDR3 loop is CSSTDRGPDTQYF. DNA for the CDR3: TGCTCCAGCACCGACAGGGGTCCAGATACGCAGTATTTT.

This clonotype was detected only a few times. The chain is built from TRBV27 and TRBJ2-1; 8 nucleotides agree with TRBD2. The CDR3 covers 15 residues. Germline CDR1 reads MNHEY; CDR2 reads SMNVEV (reference sequence). Unmatched junction bases numbered 12, after V lost 2 bases and J lost 12 bases. The CDR3: CASSLTRRGEGGQFF. The CDR3 region has the DNA TGTGCCAGCAGTTTAACCCGGCGGGGGGAAGGGGGGCAGTTCTTC.